This section outlines one T cell receptor beta chain sequence together with its context. These data belong to a study of control samples from healthy donors and cancer patients. Germline V gene lookup returns CDR1 GTSNPN and CDR2 SVGIG (reference sequence). This CDR3 is built from 15 residues. The ends were cut back, 0 bases at V and 5 bases at J, with 17 bases in the middle. Clones were read by immunoSEQ multiplex PCR, and TCRdb kept only the in-frame ones, dropping some. This sample has approximately 210,000 clones, with roughly nine tenths found just once. Sample: blood. V and J are TRBV30 and TRBJ2-7, with D hard to call. The TCR originated in a man aged 30-40 years in good health. CDR3 nucleotides: TGTGCCTGGAGTGTACTTCAATTTAAAGGACACGAGCAGTACTTC. Protein sequence: CAWSVLQFKGHEQYF.